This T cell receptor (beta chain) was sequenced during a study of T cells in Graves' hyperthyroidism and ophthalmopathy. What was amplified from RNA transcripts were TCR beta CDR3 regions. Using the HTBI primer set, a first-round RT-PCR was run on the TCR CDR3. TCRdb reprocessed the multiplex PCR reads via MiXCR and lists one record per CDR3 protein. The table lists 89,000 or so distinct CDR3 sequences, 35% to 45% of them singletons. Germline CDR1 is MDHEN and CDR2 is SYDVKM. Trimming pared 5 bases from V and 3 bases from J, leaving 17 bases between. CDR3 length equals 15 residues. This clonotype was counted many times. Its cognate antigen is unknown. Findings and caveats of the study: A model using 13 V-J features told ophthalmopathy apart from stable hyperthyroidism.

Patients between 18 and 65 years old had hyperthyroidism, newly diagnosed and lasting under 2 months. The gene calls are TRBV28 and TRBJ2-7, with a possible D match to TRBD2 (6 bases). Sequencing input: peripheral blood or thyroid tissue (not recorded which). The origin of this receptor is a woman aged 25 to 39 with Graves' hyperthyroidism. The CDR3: CASSTAPGLYYEQYF. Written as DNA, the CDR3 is TGTGCCAGCAGTACCGCGCCGGGACTTTACTACGAGCAGTACTTC.